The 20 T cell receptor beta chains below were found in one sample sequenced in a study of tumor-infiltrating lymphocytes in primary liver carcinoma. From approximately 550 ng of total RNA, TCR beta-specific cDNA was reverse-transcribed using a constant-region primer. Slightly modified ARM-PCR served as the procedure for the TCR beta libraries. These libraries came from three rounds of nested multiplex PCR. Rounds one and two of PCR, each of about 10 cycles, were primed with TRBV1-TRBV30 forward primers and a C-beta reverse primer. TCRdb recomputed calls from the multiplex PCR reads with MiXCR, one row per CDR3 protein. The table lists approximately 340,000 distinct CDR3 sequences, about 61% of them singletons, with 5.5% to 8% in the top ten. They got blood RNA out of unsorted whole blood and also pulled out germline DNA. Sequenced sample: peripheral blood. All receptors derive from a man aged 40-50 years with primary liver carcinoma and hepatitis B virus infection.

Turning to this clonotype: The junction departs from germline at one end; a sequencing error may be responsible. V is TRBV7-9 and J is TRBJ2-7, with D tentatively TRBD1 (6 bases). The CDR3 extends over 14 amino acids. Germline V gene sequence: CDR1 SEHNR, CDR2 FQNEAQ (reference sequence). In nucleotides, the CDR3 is TGTCCCAGCAGCTTAGAACAGGGAGTTTACGAGCAGTACTTC. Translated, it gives CPSSLEQGVYEQYF.

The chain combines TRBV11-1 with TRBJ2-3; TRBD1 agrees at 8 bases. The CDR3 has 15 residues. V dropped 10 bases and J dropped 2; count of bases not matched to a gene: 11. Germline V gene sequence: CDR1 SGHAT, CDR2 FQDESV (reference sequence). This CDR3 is CANNPGTGPTDTQYF. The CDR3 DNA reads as TGTGCCAACAACCCTGGGACAGGACCCACAGATACGCAGTATTTT.

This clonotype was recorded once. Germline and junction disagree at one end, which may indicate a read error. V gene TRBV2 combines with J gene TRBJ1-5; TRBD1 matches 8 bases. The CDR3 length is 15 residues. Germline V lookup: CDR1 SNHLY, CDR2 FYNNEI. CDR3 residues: CASSDGTGFNQPQHF. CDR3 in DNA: TGTGCCAGCAGTGACGGGACAGGATTTAATCAGCCCCAACATTTT.

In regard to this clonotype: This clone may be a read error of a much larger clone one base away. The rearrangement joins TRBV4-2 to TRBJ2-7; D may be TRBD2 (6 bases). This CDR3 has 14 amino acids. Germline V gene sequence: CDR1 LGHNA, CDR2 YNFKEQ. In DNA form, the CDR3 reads TGTGCCAGCAGCGACCCGGGACTCAGCTACGTGCAGTACTTC. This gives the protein CASSDPGLSYVQYF.

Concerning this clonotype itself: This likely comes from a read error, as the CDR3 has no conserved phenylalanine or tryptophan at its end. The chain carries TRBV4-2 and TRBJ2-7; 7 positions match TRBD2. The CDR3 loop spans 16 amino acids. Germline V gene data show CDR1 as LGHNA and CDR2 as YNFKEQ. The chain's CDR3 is CAGSQDSGGIPYEQYL. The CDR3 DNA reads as TGTGCCGGCAGCCAAGATTCGGGGGGTATTCCCTACGAGCAGTACCTC.

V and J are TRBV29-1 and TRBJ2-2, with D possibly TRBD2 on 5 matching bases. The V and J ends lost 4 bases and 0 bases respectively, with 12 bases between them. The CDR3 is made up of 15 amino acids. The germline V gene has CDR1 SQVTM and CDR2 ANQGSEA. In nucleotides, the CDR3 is TGCAGCGTTGCCCGGACTGGCCCGAACACCGGGGAGCTGTTTTTT. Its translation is CSVARTGPNTGELFF.

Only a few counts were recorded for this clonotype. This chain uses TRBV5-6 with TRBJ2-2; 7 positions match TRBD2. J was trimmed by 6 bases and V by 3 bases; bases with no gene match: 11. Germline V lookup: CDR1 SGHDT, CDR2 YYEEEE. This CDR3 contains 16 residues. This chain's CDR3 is CASSSNAGVLAGELFF. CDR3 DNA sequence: TGTGCCAGCAGCTCGAATGCGGGAGTTCTCGCCGGGGAGCTGTTTTTT.

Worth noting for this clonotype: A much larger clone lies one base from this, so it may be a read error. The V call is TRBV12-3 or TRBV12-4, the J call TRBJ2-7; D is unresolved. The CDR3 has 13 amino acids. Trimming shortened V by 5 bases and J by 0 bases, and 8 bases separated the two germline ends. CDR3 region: CASSPTFSYEQYF. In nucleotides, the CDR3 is TGTGCCAGCAGTCCTACTTTCTCCTACGAGCAGTACTTC.

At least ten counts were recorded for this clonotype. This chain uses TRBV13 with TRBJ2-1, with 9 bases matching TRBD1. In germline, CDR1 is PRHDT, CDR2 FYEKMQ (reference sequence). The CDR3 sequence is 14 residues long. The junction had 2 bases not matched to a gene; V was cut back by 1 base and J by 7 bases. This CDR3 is CASSLDRGPNEQFF. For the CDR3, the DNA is TGTGCCAGCAGCTTAGACAGGGGGCCGAATGAGCAGTTCTTC.

CDR3 nucleotide sequence: TGCGCCTCCTCGGGGGGGGCGAATAGTTTCACAGATACGCAGTATTTT. As protein: CASSGGANSFTDTQYF. This chain links TRBV10-2 with TRBJ2-3; TRBD2 matches at 8 bases. CDR1 WSHSY and CDR2 SAAADI come from the germline V gene. V trimming: 11 bases; J trimming: 2 bases; junction bases outside the gene matches: 15. The CDR3 has 16 amino acids.

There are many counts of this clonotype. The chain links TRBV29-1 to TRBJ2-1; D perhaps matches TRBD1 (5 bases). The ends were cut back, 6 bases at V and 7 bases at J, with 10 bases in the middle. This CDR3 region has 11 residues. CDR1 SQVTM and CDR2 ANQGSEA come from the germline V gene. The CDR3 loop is CSVVPGNEQFF. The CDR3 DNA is TGCAGCGTAGTTCCAGGGAATGAGCAGTTCTTC.

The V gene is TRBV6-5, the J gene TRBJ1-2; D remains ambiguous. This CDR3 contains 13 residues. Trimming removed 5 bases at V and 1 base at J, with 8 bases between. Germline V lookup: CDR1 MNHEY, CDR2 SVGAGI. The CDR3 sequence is CASSRALNYGYTF. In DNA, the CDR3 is TGTGCCAGCAGTCGGGCCCTTAACTATGGCTACACCTTC.

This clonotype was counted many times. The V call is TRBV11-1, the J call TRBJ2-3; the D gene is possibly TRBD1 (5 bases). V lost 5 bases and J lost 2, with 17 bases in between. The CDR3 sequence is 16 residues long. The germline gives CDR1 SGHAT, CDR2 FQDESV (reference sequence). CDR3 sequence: CASSRRVKTATDTQYF. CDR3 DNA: TGTGCCAGCAGCCGACGGGTGAAGACAGCCACAGATACGCAGTATTTT.

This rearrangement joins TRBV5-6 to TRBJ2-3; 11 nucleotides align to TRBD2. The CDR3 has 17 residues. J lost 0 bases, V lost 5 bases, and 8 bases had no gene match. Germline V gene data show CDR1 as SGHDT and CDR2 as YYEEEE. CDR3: CASSPSGRQTSTDTQYF. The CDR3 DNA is TGTGCCAGCAGTCCTAGCGGGAGGCAAACTAGCACAGATACGCAGTATTTT.

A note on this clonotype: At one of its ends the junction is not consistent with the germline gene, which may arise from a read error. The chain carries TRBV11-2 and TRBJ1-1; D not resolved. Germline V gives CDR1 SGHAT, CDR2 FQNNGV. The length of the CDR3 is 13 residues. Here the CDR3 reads CASSLAENTGAFF. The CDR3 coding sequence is TGCGCCAGCAGCTTAGCCGAGAACACTGGAGCTTTCTTT.

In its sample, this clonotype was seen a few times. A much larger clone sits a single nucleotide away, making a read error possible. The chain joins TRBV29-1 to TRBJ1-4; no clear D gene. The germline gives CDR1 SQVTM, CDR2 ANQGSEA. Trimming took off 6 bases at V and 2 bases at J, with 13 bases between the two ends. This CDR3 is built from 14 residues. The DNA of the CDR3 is TGCAGCGTGGGCGGGGAATGGACTAATGAAAAACTGTTTTTT. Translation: CSVGGEWTNEKLFF.

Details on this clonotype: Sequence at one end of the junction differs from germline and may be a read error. This CDR3 reads CASSLTHHSDLYQGTQYF. The CDR3 DNA reads as TGTGCCAGCAGCTTAACCCACCATAGCGATTTGTACCAAGGGACCCAGTACTTC. The chain uses TRBV11-2 and TRBJ2-5; D perhaps matches TRBD2 (5 bases). There are 18 residues in the CDR3. Germline loops: CDR1 SGHAT, CDR2 FQNNGV.

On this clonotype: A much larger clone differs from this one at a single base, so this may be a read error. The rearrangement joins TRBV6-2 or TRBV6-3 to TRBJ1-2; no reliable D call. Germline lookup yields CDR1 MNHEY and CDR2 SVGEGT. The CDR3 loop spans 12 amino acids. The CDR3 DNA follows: TGTGCCAGCTACTGGTTAAACTATGGCTACGCCTTC. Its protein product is CASYWLNYGYAF.

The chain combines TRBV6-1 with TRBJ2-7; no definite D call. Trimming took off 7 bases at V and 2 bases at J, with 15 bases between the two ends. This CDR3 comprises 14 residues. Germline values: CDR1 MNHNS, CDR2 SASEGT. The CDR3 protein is CASIPDSAAYEQYF. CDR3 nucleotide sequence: TGTGCCAGCATCCCCGACTCGGCAGCCTACGAGCAGTACTTC.

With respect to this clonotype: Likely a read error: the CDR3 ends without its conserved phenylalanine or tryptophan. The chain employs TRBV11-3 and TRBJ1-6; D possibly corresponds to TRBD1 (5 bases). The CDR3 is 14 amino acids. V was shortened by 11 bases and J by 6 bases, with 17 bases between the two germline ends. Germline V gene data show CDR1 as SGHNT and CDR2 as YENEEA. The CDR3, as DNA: TGTGCCCGAAACAAGGGACCTCTTAATTCACCCCTCCACTAC. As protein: CARNKGPLNSPLHY.